Detailed here is one T cell receptor (beta chain). Constant-segment primers and 5'RACE yielded cDNA libraries for TCR alpha and TCR beta, each carrying sample barcodes and UMIs. TCRdb called the 5' RACE reads again in MiXCR, with one record for every CDR3 protein. This table has approximately 250,000 distinct CDR3 sequences, 15% appearing once. The V and J ends lost 5 bases and 4 bases, in that order; junction bases with no gene match: 9. The germline V gene has CDR1 DFQATT and CDR2 SNEGSKA (reference sequence). The CDR3 loop spans 15 amino acids. These data come from a study of T-cell memory formation after mild COVID-19.

The sequence was collected from an adult woman who had mild COVID-19 (a few samples of this study predate the infection). Cell type and time point are not known. The genes are TRBV20-1 and TRBJ2-7, with TRBD2 matching 12 bases. The sequenced material came from PBMCs or a T cell subset sorted from them (not recorded which). CDR3 protein: CSASPTSGGGYEQYF. In DNA form, the CDR3 reads TGCAGTGCTTCGCCGACTAGCGGGGGAGGATACGAGCAGTACTTC.